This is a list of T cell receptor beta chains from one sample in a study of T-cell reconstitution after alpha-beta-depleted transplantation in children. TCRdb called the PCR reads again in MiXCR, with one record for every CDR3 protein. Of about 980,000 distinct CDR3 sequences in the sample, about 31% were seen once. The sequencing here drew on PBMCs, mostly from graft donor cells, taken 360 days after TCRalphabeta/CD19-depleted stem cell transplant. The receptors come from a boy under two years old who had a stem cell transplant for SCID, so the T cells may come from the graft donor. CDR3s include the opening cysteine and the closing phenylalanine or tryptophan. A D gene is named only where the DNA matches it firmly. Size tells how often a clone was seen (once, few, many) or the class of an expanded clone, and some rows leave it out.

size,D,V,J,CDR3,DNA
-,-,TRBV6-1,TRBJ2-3,CASSEARWRDHSSHTQYF,TGTGCCAGCAGTGAAGCAAGATGGAGGGACCACTCAAGTCATACGCAGTATTTT
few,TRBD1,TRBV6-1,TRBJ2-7,CASSKATGGFSYEQYF,TGTGCCAGCAGCAAAGCTACAGGGGGTTTCTCCTACGAGCAGTACTTC
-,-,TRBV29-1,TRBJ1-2,CSVERVQGRNYGYTF,TGCAGCGTTGAGAGGGTCCAGGGGCGCAACTATGGCTACACCTTC
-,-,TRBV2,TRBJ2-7,CATWAEGVNSYEQYF,TGTGCCACTTGGGCCGAGGGCGTTAACTCCTACGAGCAGTACTTC
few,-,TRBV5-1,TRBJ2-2,CASSLPPDSRATGELFF,TGCGCCAGCAGCCTCCCCCCGGACAGTCGAGCCACCGGGGAGCTGTTTTTT
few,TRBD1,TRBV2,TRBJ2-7,CASRERDRASYEQYF,TGTGCCAGCAGGGAGAGGGACAGGGCGTCCTACGAGCAGTACTTC
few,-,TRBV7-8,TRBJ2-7,CASSLRDQTSYEQYF,TGTGCCAGCAGCCTTCGGGACCAAACGTCCTACGAGCAGTACTTC
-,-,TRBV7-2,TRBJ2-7,CASSFSVPYEQYF,TGTGCCAGCAGCTTTTCGGTTCCCTACGAGCAGTACTTC
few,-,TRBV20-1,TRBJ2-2,CSARSSIRTGELFF,TGCAGTGCTCGAAGCTCTATCCGGACCGGGGAGCTGTTTTTT
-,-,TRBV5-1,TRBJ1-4,CASSWTVGSEKLFF,TGCGCCAGCAGCTGGACCGTAGGAAGTGAAAAACTGTTTTTT
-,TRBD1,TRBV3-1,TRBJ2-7,CASSQWTGTYEQYF,TGTGCCAGCAGCCAATGGACAGGGACCTACGAGCAGTACTTC
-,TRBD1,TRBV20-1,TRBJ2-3,CSAREGTASTDTQYF,TGCAGTGCTAGAGAGGGGACAGCTAGCACAGATACGCAGTATTTT
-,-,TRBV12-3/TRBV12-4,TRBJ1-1,CASSPQGGTTEAFF,TGTGCCAGCAGTCCCCAAGGGGGGACGACTGAAGCTTTCTTT
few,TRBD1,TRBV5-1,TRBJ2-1,CASSFVRGQGPNEQFF,TGCGCCAGCAGCTTTGTGCGGGGACAGGGACCCAATGAGCAGTTCTTC
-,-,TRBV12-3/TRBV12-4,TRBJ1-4,CASSYYRVRGKKLFF,TGTGCCAGCAGTTACTACAGGGTCAGGGGCAAAAAACTGTTTTTT
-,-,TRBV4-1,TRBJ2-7,CASSTPQWGKSYEQYF,TGCGCCAGCAGCACTCCTCAGTGGGGGAAATCCTACGAGCAGTACTTC
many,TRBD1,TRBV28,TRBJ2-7,CASNPGQGTYEQYF,TGTGCCAGCAACCCGGGACAGGGAACCTACGAGCAGTACTTC
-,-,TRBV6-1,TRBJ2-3,CASSEFWKMGTDTQYF,TGTGCCAGCAGTGAATTCTGGAAAATGGGCACAGATACGCAGTATTTT
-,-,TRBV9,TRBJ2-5,CASSVGVAPLDF,TGTGCCAGCAGCGTAGGGGTGGCCCCCCTGGACTTC
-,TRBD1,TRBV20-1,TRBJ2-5,CSAYRGQQETQYF,TGCAGTGCGTACCGGGGACAGCAAGAGACCCAGTACTTC
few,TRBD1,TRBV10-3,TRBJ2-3,CAISDFNRDRGDTQYF,TGTGCCATCAGTGACTTTAACCGGGACAGGGGTGATACGCAGTATTTT
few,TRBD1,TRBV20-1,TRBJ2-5,CSARRDRGRETQYF,TGCAGTGCTAGAAGGGACAGGGGGAGGGAGACCCAGTACTTC
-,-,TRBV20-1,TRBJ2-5,CSARGQTTAQYF,TGCAGTGCCCGGGGGCAGACGACGGCCCAGTACTTC
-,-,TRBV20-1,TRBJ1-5,CSASAQVGQPQHF,TGCAGTGCTAGCGCTCAAGTCGGTCAGCCCCAGCATTTT
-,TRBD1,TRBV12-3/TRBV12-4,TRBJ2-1,CASSTGTGVVDEQFF,TGTGCCAGCAGTACCGGGACAGGGGTTGTCGATGAGCAGTTCTTC
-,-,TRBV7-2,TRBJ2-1,CASSLLGWGVGEQFF,TGTGCCAGCAGCCTTCTAGGATGGGGGGTCGGCGAGCAGTTCTTC
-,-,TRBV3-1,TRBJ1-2,CASSQVPGVQGYTF,TGTGCCAGCAGCCAGGTCCCAGGCGTCCAAGGCTACACCTTC
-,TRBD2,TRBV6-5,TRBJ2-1,CASSYRTSGGLNEQFF,TGTGCCAGCAGTTATCGCACTAGCGGGGGCCTCAATGAGCAGTTCTTC
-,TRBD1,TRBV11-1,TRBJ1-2,CASSLAEGTGTNYGYTF,TGTGCCAGCAGCTTAGCGGAGGGGACAGGGACTAACTATGGCTACACCTTC
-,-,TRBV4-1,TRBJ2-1,CASSQPRPRPYNEQFF,TGCGCCAGCAGCCAACCACGCCCTAGACCATACAATGAGCAGTTCTTC